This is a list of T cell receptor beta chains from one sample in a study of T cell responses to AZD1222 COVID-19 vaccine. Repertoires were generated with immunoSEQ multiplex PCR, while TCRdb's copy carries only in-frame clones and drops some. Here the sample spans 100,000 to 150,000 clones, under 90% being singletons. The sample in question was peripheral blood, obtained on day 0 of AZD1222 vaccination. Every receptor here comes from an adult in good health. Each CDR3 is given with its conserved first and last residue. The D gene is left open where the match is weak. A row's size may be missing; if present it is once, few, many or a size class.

cdr3_aa: CASSNREQAYEQYF
cdr3_nt: TGTGCCAGCAGTAACCGGGAGCAAGCCTACGAGCAGTACTTC
v_call: TRBV27
d_call: -
cdr3_length: 14
clone_size: -
j_call: TRBJ2-7

cdr3_aa: CASRASTSYEQYF
cdr3_nt: TGTGCCAGCAGGGCCTCCACATCCTACGAGCAGTACTTC
v_call: TRBV6-5
d_call: -
cdr3_length: 13
clone_size: -
j_call: TRBJ2-7

cdr3_aa: CASGLLAGGTYNEQFF
cdr3_nt: TGTGCTAGTGGTTTGCTAGCGGGGGGGACCTACAATGAGCAGTTCTTC
v_call: TRBV12-5
d_call: TRBD2
cdr3_length: 16
clone_size: -
j_call: TRBJ2-1

cdr3_aa: CASTQDEGEAFF
cdr3_nt: TGTGCCAGCACTCAAGACGAGGGTGAAGCTTTCTTT
v_call: TRBV2
d_call: -
cdr3_length: 12
clone_size: -
j_call: TRBJ1-1

cdr3_aa: CASSTGTGVLNEKLFF
cdr3_nt: TGTGCCAGCAGCACCGGGACAGGGGTCCTCAATGAAAAACTGTTTTTT
v_call: TRBV11-2
d_call: TRBD1
cdr3_length: 16
clone_size: -
j_call: TRBJ1-4

cdr3_aa: CASSSRRGSPLHF
cdr3_nt: TGTGCCAGCAGCTCGCGGAGGGGTTCACCCCTCCACTTT
v_call: TRBV7-6
d_call: -
cdr3_length: 13
clone_size: -
j_call: TRBJ1-6

cdr3_aa: CASRRQVSYEQYF
cdr3_nt: TGTGCCAGCAGAAGACAGGTTAGCTACGAGCAGTACTTC
v_call: TRBV5-8
d_call: -
cdr3_length: 13
clone_size: once
j_call: TRBJ2-7

cdr3_aa: CAWSGQVGELFF
cdr3_nt: TGTGCCTGGAGTGGACAGGTCGGGGAGCTGTTTTTT
v_call: TRBV30
d_call: -
cdr3_length: 12
clone_size: once
j_call: TRBJ2-2

cdr3_aa: CASSFPSRGGYNEQFF
cdr3_nt: TGTGCCAGCAGCTTTCCTAGCCGGGGGGGATACAATGAGCAGTTCTTC
v_call: TRBV5-4
d_call: TRBD2
cdr3_length: 16
clone_size: -
j_call: TRBJ2-1

cdr3_aa: CASSQDGAGNTGELFF
cdr3_nt: TGCGCCAGCAGCCAAGACGGGGCAGGGAACACCGGGGAGCTGTTTTTT
v_call: TRBV5-1
d_call: -
cdr3_length: 16
clone_size: once
j_call: TRBJ2-2

cdr3_aa: CAWSVLGLARETQYF
cdr3_nt: TGTGCCTGGAGTGTACTAGGGCTAGCTCGGGAGACCCAGTACTTC
v_call: TRBV30
d_call: -
cdr3_length: 15
clone_size: -
j_call: TRBJ2-5

cdr3_aa: CASSSKPSSSYNSPLHF
cdr3_nt: TGTGCCAGCAGCTCCAAGCCTTCAAGCTCCTATAATTCACCCCTCCACTTT
v_call: TRBV7-6
d_call: -
cdr3_length: 17
clone_size: -
j_call: TRBJ1-6

cdr3_aa: CASSSSRTGYYEQYF
cdr3_nt: TGTGCCAGCAGCTCCTCCAGGACAGGATATTACGAGCAGTACTTC
v_call: TRBV11-2
d_call: TRBD1
cdr3_length: 15
clone_size: -
j_call: TRBJ2-7

cdr3_aa: CASSLEGRQVPNSPLHF
cdr3_nt: TGCGCCAGCAGCTTGGAAGGACGACAGGTCCCTAATTCACCCCTCCACTTT
v_call: TRBV5-1
d_call: -
cdr3_length: 17
clone_size: -
j_call: TRBJ1-6

cdr3_aa: CASSPEFRGTGANVLTF
cdr3_nt: TGCGCCAGCAGCCCTGAGTTCAGGGGGACTGGGGCCAACGTCCTGACTTTC
v_call: TRBV5-1
d_call: TRBD1
cdr3_length: 17
clone_size: -
j_call: TRBJ2-6

cdr3_aa: CASSRTQKETQYF
cdr3_nt: TGTGCCAGCAGCCGGACCCAAAAAGAGACCCAGTACTTC
v_call: TRBV14
d_call: -
cdr3_length: 13
clone_size: -
j_call: TRBJ2-5

cdr3_aa: CASSVRDKGYGYTF
cdr3_nt: TGTGCCAGCAGCGTACGGGACAAGGGCTATGGCTACACCTTC
v_call: TRBV9
d_call: -
cdr3_length: 14
clone_size: once
j_call: TRBJ1-2

cdr3_aa: CASSDHRDGHYEQYF
cdr3_nt: TGTGCCAGCAGTGATCACCGGGACGGACACTACGAGCAGTACTTC
v_call: TRBV6-4
d_call: -
cdr3_length: 15
clone_size: -
j_call: TRBJ2-7

cdr3_aa: CASSLDRVYNEQFF
cdr3_nt: TGCGCCAGCAGCCTAGACAGGGTCTACAATGAGCAGTTCTTC
v_call: TRBV5-1
d_call: TRBD1
cdr3_length: 14
clone_size: once
j_call: TRBJ2-1

cdr3_aa: CASTLRGAGNEKLFF
cdr3_nt: TGTGCCAGCACTCTACGTGGGGCGGGTAATGAAAAACTGTTTTTT
v_call: TRBV3-1/TRBV3-2
d_call: -
cdr3_length: 15
clone_size: once
j_call: TRBJ1-4

cdr3_aa: CASSRWDREKLAEAFF
cdr3_nt: TGTGCCAGCAGCAGATGGGACAGGGAAAAGCTCGCTGAAGCTTTCTTT
v_call: TRBV21-1
d_call: -
cdr3_length: 16
clone_size: few
j_call: TRBJ1-1

cdr3_aa: CASSPAGGRDTIYF
cdr3_nt: TGCGCCAGCAGCCCCGCGGGAGGGCGGGACACCATATATTTT
v_call: TRBV5-1
d_call: -
cdr3_length: 14
clone_size: -
j_call: TRBJ1-3

cdr3_aa: CASSLSPDTEAFF
cdr3_nt: TGCGCCAGCAGCTTATCCCCGGACACTGAAGCTTTCTTT
v_call: TRBV5-1
d_call: -
cdr3_length: 13
clone_size: -
j_call: TRBJ1-1

cdr3_aa: CASSLGPQGARGYTF
cdr3_nt: TGTGCCAGCAGCTTGGGTCCACAGGGGGCTCGTGGCTACACCTTC
v_call: TRBV5-4
d_call: TRBD1
cdr3_length: 15
clone_size: -
j_call: TRBJ1-2

cdr3_aa: CASSLVKGPMGPQHF
cdr3_nt: TGTGCCAGCAGCTTAGTGAAGGGGCCGATGGGGCCCCAGCATTTT
v_call: TRBV7-8
d_call: -
cdr3_length: 15
clone_size: -
j_call: TRBJ1-5

cdr3_aa: CASSPGGVYGYTF
cdr3_nt: TGTGCCAGCAGCCCGGGAGGAGTCTATGGCTACACCTTC
v_call: TRBV27
d_call: -
cdr3_length: 13
clone_size: -
j_call: TRBJ1-2

cdr3_aa: CASSQDISYNEQFF
cdr3_nt: TGTGCCAGCAGCCAAGACATCTCCTACAATGAGCAGTTCTTC
v_call: TRBV3-1/TRBV3-2
d_call: -
cdr3_length: 14
clone_size: -
j_call: TRBJ2-1

cdr3_aa: CASSYSGKGYYGYTF
cdr3_nt: TGTGCCAGCAGTTACTCGGGAAAGGGGTACTATGGCTACACCTTC
v_call: TRBV6-5
d_call: -
cdr3_length: 15
clone_size: -
j_call: TRBJ1-2

cdr3_aa: CASSPPGPRQPFF
cdr3_nt: TGTGCCAGCTCACCACCGGGGCCCAGACAGCCTTTCTTT
v_call: TRBV18
d_call: -
cdr3_length: 13
clone_size: -
j_call: TRBJ1-1

cdr3_aa: CASSRQASPLHF
cdr3_nt: TGTGCCAGCAGCCGACAGGCTTCACCCCTCCACTTT
v_call: TRBV14
d_call: -
cdr3_length: 12
clone_size: -
j_call: TRBJ1-6

cdr3_aa: CAISRQTGYGYTF
cdr3_nt: TGTGCCATCTCAAGACAGACGGGCTATGGCTACACCTTC
v_call: TRBV12-3/TRBV12-4
d_call: -
cdr3_length: 13
clone_size: -
j_call: TRBJ1-2

cdr3_aa: CSGRIDTEAFF
cdr3_nt: TGCAGCGGCCGTATTGACACTGAAGCTTTCTTT
v_call: TRBV29-1
d_call: -
cdr3_length: 11
clone_size: -
j_call: TRBJ1-1

cdr3_aa: CASTVEAGTGELFF
cdr3_nt: TGTGCCAGCACCGTCGAGGCAGGGACCGGGGAGCTGTTTTTT
v_call: TRBV9
d_call: -
cdr3_length: 14
clone_size: -
j_call: TRBJ2-2

cdr3_aa: CASSLPQLNTEAFF
cdr3_nt: TGCGCCAGCAGCCTCCCGCAGTTGAACACTGAAGCTTTCTTT
v_call: TRBV4-1
d_call: -
cdr3_length: 14
clone_size: -
j_call: TRBJ1-1

cdr3_aa: CARSLGRMSSYNSPLHF
cdr3_nt: TGTGCCAGAAGCTTAGGGCGGATGAGCTCCTATAATTCACCCCTCCACTTT
v_call: TRBV5-3
d_call: -
cdr3_length: 17
clone_size: few
j_call: TRBJ1-6

cdr3_aa: CASSTVGPVSYEQYF
cdr3_nt: TGTGCCAGTAGCACTGTGGGACCAGTCTCCTACGAGCAGTACTTC
v_call: TRBV19
d_call: -
cdr3_length: 15
clone_size: -
j_call: TRBJ2-7

cdr3_aa: CASSSTMGPSVGYTF
cdr3_nt: TGCGCCAGCAGCTCGACGATGGGTCCCTCTGTAGGCTACACCTTC
v_call: TRBV5-1
d_call: -
cdr3_length: 15
clone_size: -
j_call: TRBJ1-2